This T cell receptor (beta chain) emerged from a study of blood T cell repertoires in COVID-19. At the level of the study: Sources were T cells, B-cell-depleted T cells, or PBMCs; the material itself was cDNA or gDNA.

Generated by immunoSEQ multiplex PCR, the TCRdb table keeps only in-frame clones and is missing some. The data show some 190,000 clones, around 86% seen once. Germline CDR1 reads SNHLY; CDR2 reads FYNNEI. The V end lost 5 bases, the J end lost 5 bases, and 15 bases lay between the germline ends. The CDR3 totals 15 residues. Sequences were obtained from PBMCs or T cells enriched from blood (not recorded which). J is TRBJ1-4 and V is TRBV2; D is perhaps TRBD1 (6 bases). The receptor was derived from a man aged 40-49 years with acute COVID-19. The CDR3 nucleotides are TGTGCCAGCAGTCCAAAGGGGGGGGTAAATGAAAAACTGTTTTTT. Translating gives CASSPKGGVNEKLFF.